The rows below give T cell receptor beta chains drawn from one sample of a study of PD-1 blockade in classical Hodgkin lymphoma. The repertoire was sequenced with immunoSEQ multiplex PCR; TCRdb's copy has only in-frame clones and lacks some. The data contain tens of thousands of clones, about nine tenths of them singletons. This material consisted of peripheral blood mononuclear cells (PBMCs), taken at baseline. The source is a human donor with classical Hodgkin lymphoma. The CDR3 runs from the conserved cysteine through the conserved F or W. A D gene is named only where the DNA matches it firmly. The size of a clone is reported for some rows only, either as once, few or many, or as a class for expanded clones.

>TRBV5-1|TRBJ1-6|-|-
TGCGCCAGCAGCTTGGCGGAAGGGGGAATGAATTCACCCCTCCACTTT
CASSLAEGGMNSPLHF
>TRBV19|TRBJ2-3|TRBD2|-
TGTGCCAGTAGTATGCTTGCGGGAGTCAGAGATACGCAGTATTTT
CASSMLAGVRDTQYF
>TRBV11-3|TRBJ2-7|-|-
TGTGCCAGCAGCTTCAGAACGGGGTTCGAGCAGTACTTC
CASSFRTGFEQYF
>TRBV2|TRBJ2-7|TRBD1|few
TGTGCCAGCAGGGACAGGGGGCGGGTTTACGAGCAGTACTTC
CASRDRGRVYEQYF
>TRBV5-6|TRBJ2-1|TRBD2|-
TGTGCCAGCAGCTTGGTAGGGACTAGCGGGAGGTTTTACAATGAGCAGTTCTTC
CASSLVGTSGRFYNEQFF
>TRBV27|TRBJ2-1|-|once
TGTGCCAGCAGTTTATTTTATACCTACAATGAGCAGTTCTTC
CASSLFYTYNEQFF
>TRBV28|TRBJ1-1|TRBD1|-
TGTGCCAGCAGGGCCGGGACAGTGAACACTGAAGCTTTCTTT
CASRAGTVNTEAFF
>TRBV27|TRBJ1-2|-|-
TGTGCCAGCAGTCCAGTCCCACGGGTGGATGGCTACACCTTC
CASSPVPRVDGYTF
>TRBV7-8|TRBJ1-3|-|-
TGTGCCAGCAGCTTTACTCTGGACAGCCTAAGCTCTGGAAACACCATATATTTT
CASSFTLDSLSSGNTIYF
>TRBV5-1|TRBJ2-1|TRBD1|-
TGCGCCAGCAGCCCCACCGGGACAGGGGTCGGCAATGAGCAGTTCTTC
CASSPTGTGVGNEQFF
>TRBV7-9|TRBJ2-1|-|-
TGTGCCAGCAGCTCCAGGGAGGCTAACCCCTACAATGAGCAGTTCTTC
CASSSREANPYNEQFF
>TRBV9|TRBJ2-5|-|-
TGTGCCAGCAGCGTAGGGCTGATGTCGGAGACCCAGTACTTC
CASSVGLMSETQYF
>TRBV6-1|TRBJ2-2|-|-
TGTGCCAGCAGTGCTGGTTCCGGGGAGCTGTTTTTT
CASSAGSGELFF
>TRBV7-2|TRBJ1-4|-|-
TGTGCCAGCAGCTTAAGCGGACAGTTTAATGAAAAACTGTTTTTT
CASSLSGQFNEKLFF
>TRBV27|TRBJ1-5|-|-
TGTGCCAGCAGTCCCCCGGTGGGGCCCCAGCATTTT
CASSPPVGPQHF
>TRBV19|TRBJ2-6|-|-
TGTGCCAGTAGTATTGGGGCGTCTGGGGCCAACGTCCTGACTTTC
CASSIGASGANVLTF
>TRBV29-1|TRBJ1-1|-|-
TGCAGCGTTGGGCCCCGACAGTCAGGAAAAGCTTTCTTT
CSVGPRQSGKAFF
>TRBV5-1|TRBJ1-1|-|once
TGCGCCAGCAGCTTGGGGGCGTCAGAAAAAGCTGAAGCTTTCTTT
CASSLGASEKAEAFF
>TRBV2|TRBJ2-3|-|-
TGTGCCAGCAGTGATTGGGCACTCGGCACAGATACGCAGTATTTT
CASSDWALGTDTQYF
>TRBV20-1|TRBJ1-1|-|-
TGCAGTGCTAGAGTTGAAACTGAAGCTTTCTTT
CSARVETEAFF
>TRBV18|TRBJ2-5|-|-
TGTGCCAGCTCACCAAGACCGAGGAACCAAGAGACCCAGTACTTC
CASSPRPRNQETQYF
>TRBV6-1|TRBJ2-7|TRBD2|-
TGTGCCAGCAGTGAAGAGGCTGGGAGGGGATTCTACGAGCAGTACTTC
CASSEEAGRGFYEQYF